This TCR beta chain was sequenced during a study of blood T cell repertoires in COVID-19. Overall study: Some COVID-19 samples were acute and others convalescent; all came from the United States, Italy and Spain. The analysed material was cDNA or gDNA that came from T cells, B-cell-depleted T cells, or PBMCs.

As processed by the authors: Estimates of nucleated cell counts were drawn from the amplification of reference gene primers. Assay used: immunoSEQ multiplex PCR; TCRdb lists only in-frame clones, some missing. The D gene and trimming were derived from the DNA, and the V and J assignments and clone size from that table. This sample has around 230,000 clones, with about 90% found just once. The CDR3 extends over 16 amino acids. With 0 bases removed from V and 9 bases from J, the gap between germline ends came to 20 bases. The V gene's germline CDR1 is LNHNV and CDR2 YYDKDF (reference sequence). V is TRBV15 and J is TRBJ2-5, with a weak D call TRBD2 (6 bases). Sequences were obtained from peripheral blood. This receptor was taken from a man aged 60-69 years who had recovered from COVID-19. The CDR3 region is CATSRDSSGRGESQYF. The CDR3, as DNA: TGTGCCACCAGCAGAGATTCGTCGGGACGCGGGGAGTCCCAGTACTTC.